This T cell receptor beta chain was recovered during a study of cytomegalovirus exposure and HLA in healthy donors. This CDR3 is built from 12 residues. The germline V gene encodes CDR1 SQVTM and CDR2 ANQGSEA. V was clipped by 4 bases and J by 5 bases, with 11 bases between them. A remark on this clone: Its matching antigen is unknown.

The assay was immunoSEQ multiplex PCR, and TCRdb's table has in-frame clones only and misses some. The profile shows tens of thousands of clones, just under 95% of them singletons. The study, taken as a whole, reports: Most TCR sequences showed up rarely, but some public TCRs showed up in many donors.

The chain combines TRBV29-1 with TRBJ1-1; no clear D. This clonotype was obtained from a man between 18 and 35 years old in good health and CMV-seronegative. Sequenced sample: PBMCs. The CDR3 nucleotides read TGCAGCGTTGCGTGGTCTCAGACTGAAGCTTTCTTT. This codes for CSVAWSQTEAFF. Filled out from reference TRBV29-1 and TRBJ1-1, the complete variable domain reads SAVISQKPSRDICQRGTSLTIQCQVDSQVTMMFWYRQQPGQSLTLIATANQGSEATYESGFVIDKFPISRPNLTFSTLTVSNMSPEDSSIYLCSVAWSQTEAFFGQGTRLTVV.